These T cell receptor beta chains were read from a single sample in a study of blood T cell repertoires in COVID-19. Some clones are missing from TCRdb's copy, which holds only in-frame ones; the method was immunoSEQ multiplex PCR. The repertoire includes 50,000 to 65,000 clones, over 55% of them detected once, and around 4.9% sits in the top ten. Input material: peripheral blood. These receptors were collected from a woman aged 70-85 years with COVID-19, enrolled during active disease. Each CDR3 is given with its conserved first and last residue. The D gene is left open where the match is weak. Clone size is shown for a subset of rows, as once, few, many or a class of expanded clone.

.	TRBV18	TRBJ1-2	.	CASSSAGVSYGYTF	TGTGCCAGCTCATCGGCCGGGGTTTCCTATGGCTACACCTTC
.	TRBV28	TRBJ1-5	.	CASNQGFRNQPQHF	TGTGCCAGCAACCAGGGGTTCCGCAATCAGCCCCAGCATTTT
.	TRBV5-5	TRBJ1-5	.	CASSSRTDNQPQHF	TGTGCCAGCAGCTCTCGGACAGACAATCAGCCCCAGCATTTT
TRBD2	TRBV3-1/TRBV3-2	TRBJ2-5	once	CASSQELAGGGQETQYF	TGTGCCAGCAGCCAAGAACTAGCGGGGGGAGGGCAAGAGACCCAGTACTTC
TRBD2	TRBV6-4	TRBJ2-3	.	CASSDHARAGSTDTQYF	TGTGCCAGCAGTGACCATGCGAGAGCGGGGAGCACAGATACGCAGTATTTT
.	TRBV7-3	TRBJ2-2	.	CASSWKGGGTGELFF	TGTGCCAGCAGCTGGAAGGGAGGGGGCACCGGGGAGCTGTTTTTT
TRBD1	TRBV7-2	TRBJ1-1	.	CASSETGASTEAFF	TGTGCCAGCAGCGAGACAGGGGCAAGCACTGAAGCTTTCTTT
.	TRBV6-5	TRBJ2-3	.	CASTGGADTQYF	TGTGCCAGCACGGGCGGGGCAGATACGCAGTATTTT
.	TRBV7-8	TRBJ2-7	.	CASSGRVDYEQYF	TGTGCCAGCAGCGGGCGGGTGGACTACGAGCAGTACTTC
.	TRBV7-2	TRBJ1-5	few	CASSLIGAGRQPQHF	TGTGCCAGCAGCTTAATAGGGGCAGGCCGTCAGCCCCAGCATTTT
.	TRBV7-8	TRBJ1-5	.	CASSERVGRLHQPQHF	TGTGCCAGCAGCGAGAGGGTGGGCCGATTACATCAGCCCCAGCATTTT
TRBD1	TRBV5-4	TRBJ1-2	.	CASSLFGTGYSGYTF	TGTGCCAGCAGCTTGTTCGGGACAGGGTATAGTGGCTACACCTTC
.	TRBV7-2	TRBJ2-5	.	CASSSGRGETQYF	TGTGCCAGCAGCTCGGGCCGGGGAGAGACCCAGTACTTC
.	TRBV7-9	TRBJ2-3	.	CASTLNFSTDTQYF	TGTGCCAGCACACTCAACTTTAGCACAGATACGCAGTATTTT
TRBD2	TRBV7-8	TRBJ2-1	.	CASSPGLAVYNEQFF	TGTGCCAGCAGCCCAGGACTAGCGGTATACAATGAGCAGTTCTTC
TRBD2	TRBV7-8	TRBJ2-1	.	CASSKTGTSGYNEQFF	TGTGCCAGCAGCAAAACCGGGACTAGCGGTTACAATGAGCAGTTCTTC
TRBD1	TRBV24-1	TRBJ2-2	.	CATSALRTGVGTGELFF	TGTGCCACCAGTGCCCTAAGGACAGGGGTAGGGACCGGGGAGCTGTTTTTT
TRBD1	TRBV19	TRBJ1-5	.	CASSLVMDRASVPQHF	TGTGCCAGTAGTCTCGTCATGGACAGGGCCTCGGTGCCCCAGCATTTT